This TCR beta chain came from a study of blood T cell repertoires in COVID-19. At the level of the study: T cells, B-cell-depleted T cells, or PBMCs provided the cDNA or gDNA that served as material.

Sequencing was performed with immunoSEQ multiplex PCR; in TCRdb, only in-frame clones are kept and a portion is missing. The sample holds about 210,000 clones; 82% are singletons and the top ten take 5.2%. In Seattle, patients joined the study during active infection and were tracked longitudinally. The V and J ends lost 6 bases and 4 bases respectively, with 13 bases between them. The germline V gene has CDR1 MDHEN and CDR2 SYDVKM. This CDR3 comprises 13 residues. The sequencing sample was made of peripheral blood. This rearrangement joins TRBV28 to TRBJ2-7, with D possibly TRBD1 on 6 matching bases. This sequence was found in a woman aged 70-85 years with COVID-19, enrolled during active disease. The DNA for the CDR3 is TGTGCCAGCAGACCGACAGGATTGTACGAGCAGTACTTC. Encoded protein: CASRPTGLYEQYF.